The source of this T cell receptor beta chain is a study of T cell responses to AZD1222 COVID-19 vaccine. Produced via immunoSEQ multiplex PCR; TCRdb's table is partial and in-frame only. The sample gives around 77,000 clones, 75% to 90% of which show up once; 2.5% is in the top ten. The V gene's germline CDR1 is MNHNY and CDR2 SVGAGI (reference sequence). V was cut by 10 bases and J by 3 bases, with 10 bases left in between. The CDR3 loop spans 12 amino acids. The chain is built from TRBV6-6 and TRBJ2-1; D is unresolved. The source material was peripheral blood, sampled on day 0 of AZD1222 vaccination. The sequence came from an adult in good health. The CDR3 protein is CATGRFYNEQFF. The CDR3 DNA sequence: TGTGCCACGGGCCGTTTCTACAATGAGCAGTTCTTC.